Presented here are 8 T cell receptor beta chains from one specimen sequenced in a study of breast tumors, draining lymph nodes, adjacent tissues. Samples came from axillary lymph nodes draining the breast cancer. A single record per CDR3 protein comes from TCRdb applying MiXCR to the multiplex PCR reads. The sample holds roughly 100,000 distinct CDR3 sequences, roughly 29% seen once. Sequenced sample: axillary lymph node tissue. Source of these receptors: a female donor with breast cancer. Some clones in this sample may be carry-over from other donors' samples.

Comments on this clonotype: This may stem from a read error, because a much larger clone lies one nucleotide away. V gene TRBV12-3 or TRBV12-4 combines with J gene TRBJ2-1; D gene uncertain. The CDR3 sequence is 14 residues long. CDR3 region: CARSLLTVDNEQFF. CDR3 bases: TGTGCCCGCAGTCTCTTGACGGTAGACAATGAGCAGTTCTTC.

This clonotype has only a few counts. V and J are TRBV27 and TRBJ1-5, with D possibly TRBD1 on 5 matching bases. In germline, CDR1 is MNHEY, CDR2 SMNVEV (reference sequence). V was cut by 5 bases and J by 9 bases, with 23 bases left in between. This CDR3 has 16 amino acids. The CDR3 region has the DNA TGTGCCAGCAGTCTTGCCTGGGACCTACCAAATTCGCCCCAGCATTTT. Its translation: CASSLAWDLPNSPQHF.

As to this clonotype: A much bigger clone sits one base away, suggesting this may be a read error. The chain links TRBV11-2 to TRBJ2-7; tentative D call: TRBD1 (5 bases). In germline, CDR1 is SGHAT, CDR2 FQNNGV. V lost 0 bases and J 3 bases, leaving 12 bases between the germline ends. The CDR3 runs 15 residues. CDR3 sequence: CASSLEAQANYEQYF. DNA of the CDR3: TGTGCCAGCAGCTTAGAGGCACAGGCAAACTACGAGCAGTACTTC.

A single count supports this clonotype. The chain links TRBV20-1 to TRBJ1-5, with D unclear. The CDR3 contains 12 residues. V lost 4 bases, J lost 8 bases, and 12 bases lay in between. CDR1 DFQATT and CDR2 SNEGSKA come from the germline V gene (reference sequence). For the CDR3, the DNA is TGCAGTGCTACTTCCACGGTGGAGCCCCAGCATTTT. Encoded protein: CSATSTVEPQHF.

This clonotype occurred many times. J is TRBJ1-1 and V is TRBV2; D possibly corresponds to TRBD1 (5 bases). V lost 0 bases to trimming and J lost 3 bases, with 14 bases between them. Germline V gives CDR1 SNHLY, CDR2 FYNNEI. The CDR3 runs 16 residues. CDR3 in amino acids: CASSEAWGKVYTEAFF. The CDR3, as DNA: TGTGCCAGCAGTGAAGCATGGGGGAAGGTTTACACTGAAGCTTTCTTT.

V and J are TRBV5-4 and TRBJ2-1; D is possibly TRBD1 (5 bases). The CDR3 loop spans 12 amino acids. Germline lookup yields CDR1 SGHNT and CDR2 YYREEE (reference sequence). Trimming stripped 7 bases from V and 10 bases from J, with 15 bases between. The CDR3 protein is CASLVGHTEQFF. The DNA of the CDR3 is TGTGCCAGCCTCGTGGGGCACACCGAGCAGTTCTTC.

The chain is built from TRBV27 and TRBJ2-7; TRBD2 matches at 7 bases. Germline V lookup: CDR1 MNHEY, CDR2 SMNVEV (reference sequence). Trimming at V came to 4 bases and at J to 0 bases, leaving 6 bases not matched to a gene. The CDR3 covers 15 residues. The DNA for the CDR3 is TGTGCCAGCAGTTCGAGGGCGGGAGTCTCCTACGAGCAGTACTTC. This codes for CASSSRAGVSYEQYF.

This clonotype was recorded at least ten times. This chain joins TRBV29-1 and TRBJ2-7; D may correspond to TRBD1 or TRBD2 (6 bases each). CDR1 is SQVTM and CDR2 is ANQGSEA in the germline V gene. V was trimmed by 5 bases and J by 3 bases, leaving 11 bases between them. CDR3 size: 12 residues. The CDR3 spells CSVPGAYYEQYF. The CDR3 coding sequence is TGCAGCGTTCCGGGGGCCTACTACGAGCAGTACTTC.